This T cell receptor beta chain was recorded in a study of T-cell reconstitution after alpha-beta-depleted transplantation in children. The germline CDR1 and CDR2 sequences are DFQATT and SNEGSKA (reference sequence). The CDR3 runs 12 residues. Unique molecular identifiers were built into the TCRbeta library. TCRdb fed the PCR reads into MiXCR, producing one record per CDR3 protein. The sample lists almost 250,000 distinct CDR3 sequences, over 20% seen once, with less than 3.5% in the top ten. Details on this clonotype: One junction end disagrees with the germline gene, perhaps due to a read error.

The specimen comprised PBMCs, sampled before TCRalphabeta/CD19-depleted stem cell transplant. The TCR originated in a girl between 2 and 10 years old with Fanconi anemia, due to receive a stem cell transplant. V usage is TRBV20-1 and J usage is TRBJ1-2; 10 positions agree with TRBD1. The CDR3: CSATPQDRGEVF. CDR3 nucleotide sequence: TGCAGTGCTACCCCACAGGACAGGGGGGAAGTGTTC.